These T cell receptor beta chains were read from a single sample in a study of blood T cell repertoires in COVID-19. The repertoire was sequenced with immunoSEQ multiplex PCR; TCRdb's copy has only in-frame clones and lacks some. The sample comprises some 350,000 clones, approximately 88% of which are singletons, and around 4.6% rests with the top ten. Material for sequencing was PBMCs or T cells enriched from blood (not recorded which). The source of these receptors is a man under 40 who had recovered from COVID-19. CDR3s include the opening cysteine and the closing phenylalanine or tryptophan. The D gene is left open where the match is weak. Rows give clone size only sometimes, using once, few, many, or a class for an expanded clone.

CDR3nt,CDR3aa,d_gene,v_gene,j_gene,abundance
TGTGCCAGCTCAGGGGCTGATGAAAAACTGTTTTTT,CASSGADEKLFF,NA,TRBV18,TRBJ1-4,NA
TGTGCCAGCAGTGCGGGGGGAGGAAATCAGCCCCAGCATTTT,CASSAGGGNQPQHF,NA,TRBV5-5,TRBJ1-5,NA
TGTGCCAGCAGTTACTTAGCGGGGTCCACAGATACGCAGTATTTT,CASSYLAGSTDTQYF,TRBD2,TRBV6-2/TRBV6-3,TRBJ2-3,NA
TGTGCCAGCAGCCCGACCCCAGGGTCTGGAAACACCATATATTTT,CASSPTPGSGNTIYF,NA,TRBV5-6,TRBJ1-3,NA
TGTGCCAGTAGTTCCGGGACTACCGCCTACAATGAGCAGTTCTTC,CASSSGTTAYNEQFF,TRBD2,TRBV19,TRBJ2-1,NA
TGTGCCAGCAGCTTTACTAGTCCAGATACGCAGTATTTT,CASSFTSPDTQYF,NA,TRBV7-9,TRBJ2-3,few
TGTGCCAGCAGCGCCCGGGTCGGGACTGAAGCTTTCTTT,CASSARVGTEAFF,NA,TRBV7-8,TRBJ1-1,NA
TGTGCCTGCAGGGAATTAGGAGCAGCTTTCTTT,CACRELGAAFF,NA,TRBV19,TRBJ1-1,NA
TGTGCCACCAGTGATCCCGGGACAGGGCCTGGAAACACCATATATTTT,CATSDPGTGPGNTIYF,TRBD1,TRBV24-1,TRBJ1-3,NA
TGTGCCATCAGTGCAGGACTAGCGGGTCATAGCTCCTACAATGAGCAGTTCTTC,CAISAGLAGHSSYNEQFF,TRBD2,TRBV10-3,TRBJ2-1,NA
TGTGCCACCGGCCTTGGTACCGGGGAGCTGTTTTTT,CATGLGTGELFF,NA,TRBV24-1,TRBJ2-2,NA
TGTGCCAGCAGCCTCCGGGGGACTAACTATGGCTACACCTTC,CASSLRGTNYGYTF,NA,TRBV6-5,TRBJ1-2,NA
TGCAGCGTTGAGAGGGGGTGGGTTGAGACCCAGTACTTC,CSVERGWVETQYF,NA,TRBV29-1,TRBJ2-5,NA